Sequencing of this TCR beta chain was carried out in a study of response to subunit inactivated influenza vaccine. The CDR3 has 14 residues. The V gene's germline CDR1 is DFQATT and CDR2 SNEGSKA (reference sequence). V was trimmed by 0 bases and J by 0 bases, leaving 3 bases between them. Each CDR3 protein is one row after TCRdb ran MiXCR on the RT-PCR reads. The repertoire holds 450,000 to 500,000 distinct CDR3 sequences, approximately 11% seen once, with over 9.5% in the top ten. The source is a man aged 50-60 years who received an inactivated influenza vaccine. Here the sequenced sample was PBMCs from blood, taken roughly 46 days after vaccination. V and J are TRBV20-1 and TRBJ1-6; D not resolved. CDR3 sequence reads: CSARDGSYNSPLHF. The CDR3 bases are TGCAGTGCTAGAGATGGCTCCTATAATTCACCCCTCCACTTT.